What follows are 2 T cell receptor beta chains derived from one specimen sequenced in a study of PD-L1 blockade in urothelial cancer. Time point described: pretreatment peripheral blood. Clones were read by immunoSEQ multiplex PCR, and TCRdb kept only the in-frame ones, dropping some. The sample holds around 130,000 clones, 65% to 85% seen once. Sample: PBMCs, taken around atezolizumab (anti-PD-L1) treatment. Source of these receptors: a man aged 50 to 60 with urothelial cancer.

The V and J genes are TRBV30 and TRBJ2-5; D is possibly TRBD2 (6 bases). Germline CDR1 is GTSNPN and CDR2 is SVGIG (reference sequence). With 0 bases removed from V and 5 bases from J, the gap between germline ends came to 16 bases. This CDR3 region has 15 residues. The CDR3 spells CAWSVGTGARETQYF. DNA of the CDR3: TGTGCCTGGAGTGTAGGTACGGGAGCACGGGAGACCCAGTACTTC.

Here the CDR3 reads CASSGQGRFTEAFF. CDR3 DNA sequence: TGTGCCAGCAGTGGACAGGGACGATTCACTGAAGCTTTCTTT. The chain links TRBV2 to TRBJ1-1, with 7 bases lining up with TRBD1. The CDR3 is 14 residues long. The V gene's germline CDR1 is SNHLY and CDR2 FYNNEI. Trimming at V came to 4 bases and at J to 4 bases, leaving 6 bases not matched to a gene.